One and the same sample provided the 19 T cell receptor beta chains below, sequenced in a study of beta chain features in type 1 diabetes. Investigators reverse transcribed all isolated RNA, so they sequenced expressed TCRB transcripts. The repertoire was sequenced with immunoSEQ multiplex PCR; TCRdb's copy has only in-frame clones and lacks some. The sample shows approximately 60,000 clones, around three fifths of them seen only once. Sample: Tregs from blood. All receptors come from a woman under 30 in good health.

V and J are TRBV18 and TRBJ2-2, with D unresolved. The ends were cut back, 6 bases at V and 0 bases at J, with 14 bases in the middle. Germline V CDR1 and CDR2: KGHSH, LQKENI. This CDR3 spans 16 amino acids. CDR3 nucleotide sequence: TGTGCCAGCTCCCGTAGTAATCCTACGAACACCGGGGAGCTGTTTTTT. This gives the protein CASSRSNPTNTGELFF. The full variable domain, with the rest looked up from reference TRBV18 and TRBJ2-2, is NAGVMQNPRHLVRRRGQEARLRCSPMKGHSHVYWYRQLPEEGLKFMVYLQKENIIDESGMPKERFSAEFPKEGPSILRIQQVVRGDSAAYFCASSRSNPTNTGELFFGEGSRLTVL.

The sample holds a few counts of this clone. CDR3 in amino acids: CASSRTSGNNEQFF. The CDR3, as DNA: TGCGCCAGCAGCCGGACTAGCGGTAACAATGAGCAGTTCTTC. The rearrangement links TRBV4-1 to TRBJ2-1; 10 bases line up with TRBD2. Germline V CDR1 and CDR2: MGHRA, YSYEKL. CDR3 length: 14 amino acids. The ends lost 4 bases at V and 5 bases at J; junction bases unmatched: 2.

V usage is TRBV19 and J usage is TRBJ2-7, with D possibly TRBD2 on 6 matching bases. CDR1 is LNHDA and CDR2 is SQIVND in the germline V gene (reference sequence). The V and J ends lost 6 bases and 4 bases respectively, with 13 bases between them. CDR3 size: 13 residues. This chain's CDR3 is CASRRVGTYEQYF. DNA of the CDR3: TGTGCCAGTAGAAGGGTTGGGACTTACGAGCAGTACTTC.

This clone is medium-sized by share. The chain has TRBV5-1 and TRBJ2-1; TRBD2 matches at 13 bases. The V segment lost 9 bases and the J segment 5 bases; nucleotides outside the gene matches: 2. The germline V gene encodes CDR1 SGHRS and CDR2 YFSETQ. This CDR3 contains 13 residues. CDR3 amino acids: CATGTSGNNEQFF. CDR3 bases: TGCGCCACCGGGACTAGCGGGAACAATGAGCAGTTCTTC. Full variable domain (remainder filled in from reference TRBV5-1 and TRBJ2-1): KAGVTQTPRYLIKTRGQQVTLSCSPISGHRSVSWYQQTPGQGLQFLFEYFSETQRNKGNFPGRFSGRQFSNSRSEMNVSTLELGDSALYLCATGTSGNNEQFFGPGTRLTVL.

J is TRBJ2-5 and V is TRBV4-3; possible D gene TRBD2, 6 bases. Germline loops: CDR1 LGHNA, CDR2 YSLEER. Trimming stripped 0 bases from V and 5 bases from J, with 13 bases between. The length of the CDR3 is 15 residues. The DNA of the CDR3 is TGCGCCAGCAGCCAAGACCCCGGGGGTCAGGAGACCCAGTACTTC. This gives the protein CASSQDPGGQETQYF.

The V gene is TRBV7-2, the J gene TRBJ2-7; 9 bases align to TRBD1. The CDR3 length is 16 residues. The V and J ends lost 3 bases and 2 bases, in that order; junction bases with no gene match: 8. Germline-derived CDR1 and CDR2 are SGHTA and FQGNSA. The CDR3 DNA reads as TGTGCCAGCAGCTTGTCGCCGAGGACAGGGGCCTACGAGCAGTACTTC. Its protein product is CASSLSPRTGAYEQYF. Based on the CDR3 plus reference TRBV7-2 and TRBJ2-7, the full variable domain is GAGVSQSPSNKVTEKGKDVELRCDPISGHTALYWYRQSLGQGLEFLIYFQGNSAPDKSGLPSDRFSAERTGGSVSTLTIQRTQQEDSAVYLCASSLSPRTGAYEQYFGPGTRLTVT.

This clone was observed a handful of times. The CDR3 spells CASSLIPPGQGISGANVLTF. CDR3 nucleotides: TGCGCCAGCAGCTTGATCCCTCCGGGACAGGGTATATCTGGGGCCAACGTCCTGACTTTC. V usage is TRBV5-1 and J usage is TRBJ2-6, with 9 bases that match TRBD1. The CDR3 has 20 residues. Losses at the gene ends were 1 base for V and 1 base for J; bases not matched to a gene: 12. Germline CDR1 and CDR2: SGHRS and YFSETQ.

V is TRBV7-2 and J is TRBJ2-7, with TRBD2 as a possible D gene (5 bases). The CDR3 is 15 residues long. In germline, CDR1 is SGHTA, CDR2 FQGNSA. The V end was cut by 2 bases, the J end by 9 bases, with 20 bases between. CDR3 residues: CASSLSHGMSEGQYF. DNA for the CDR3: TGTGCCAGCAGCTTATCTCACGGGATGAGTGAGGGGCAGTACTTC.

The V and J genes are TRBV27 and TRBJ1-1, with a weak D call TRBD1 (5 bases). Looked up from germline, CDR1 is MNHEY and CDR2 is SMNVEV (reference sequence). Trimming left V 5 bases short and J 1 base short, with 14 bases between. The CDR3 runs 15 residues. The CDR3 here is CASSRLRGENTEAFF. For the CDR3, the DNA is TGTGCCAGCAGTCGGTTAAGGGGTGAGAACACTGAAGCTTTCTTT.

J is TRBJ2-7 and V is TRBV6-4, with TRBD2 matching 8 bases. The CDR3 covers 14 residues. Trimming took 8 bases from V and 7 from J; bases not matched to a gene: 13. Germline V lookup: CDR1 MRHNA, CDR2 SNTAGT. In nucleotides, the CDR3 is TGTGCCAGCCTTCAAGCGCGGGGGGCCACGGAGCAGTACTTC. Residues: CASLQARGATEQYF.

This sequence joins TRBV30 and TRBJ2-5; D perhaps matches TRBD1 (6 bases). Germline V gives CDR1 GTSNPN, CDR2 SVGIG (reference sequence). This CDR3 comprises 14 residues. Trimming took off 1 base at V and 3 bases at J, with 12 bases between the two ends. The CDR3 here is CAWSGGHLKETQYF. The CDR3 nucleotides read TGTGCCTGGAGTGGGGGACACTTAAAAGAGACCCAGTACTTC.

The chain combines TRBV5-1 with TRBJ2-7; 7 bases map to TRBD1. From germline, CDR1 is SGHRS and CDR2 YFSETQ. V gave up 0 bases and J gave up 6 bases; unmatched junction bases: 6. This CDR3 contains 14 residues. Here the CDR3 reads CASSLGQGMGEQYF. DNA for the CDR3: TGCGCCAGCAGCTTGGGACAGGGAATGGGCGAGCAGTACTTC.

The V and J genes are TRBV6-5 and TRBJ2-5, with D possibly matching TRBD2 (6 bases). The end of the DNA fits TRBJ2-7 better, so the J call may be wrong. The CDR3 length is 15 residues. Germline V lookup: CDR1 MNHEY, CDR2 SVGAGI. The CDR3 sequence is CASSYSSLGLYEQYF. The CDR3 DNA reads TGTGCCAGCAGTTACTCGAGTTTGGGACTCTACGAGCAGTACTTC.

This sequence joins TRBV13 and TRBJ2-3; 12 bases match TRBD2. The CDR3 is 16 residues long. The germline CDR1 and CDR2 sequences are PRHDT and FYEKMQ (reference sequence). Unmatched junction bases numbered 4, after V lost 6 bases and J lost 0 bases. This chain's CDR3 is CASRLAGGDSTDTQYF. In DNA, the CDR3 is TGTGCCAGCAGACTAGCGGGGGGCGATAGCACAGATACGCAGTATTTT.

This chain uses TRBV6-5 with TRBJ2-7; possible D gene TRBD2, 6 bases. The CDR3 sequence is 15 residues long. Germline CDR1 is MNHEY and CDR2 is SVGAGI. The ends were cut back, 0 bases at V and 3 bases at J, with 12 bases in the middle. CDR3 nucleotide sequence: TGTGCCAGCAGTTACTCGAGTTTGGGACTCTACGAGCAGTACTTC. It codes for CASSYSSLGLYEQYF.

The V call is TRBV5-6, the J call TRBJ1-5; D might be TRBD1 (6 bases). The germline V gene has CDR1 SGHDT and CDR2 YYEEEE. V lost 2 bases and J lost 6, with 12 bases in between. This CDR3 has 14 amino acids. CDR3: CASSFGQRAQPQHF. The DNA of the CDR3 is TGTGCCAGCAGCTTTGGACAGAGGGCTCAGCCCCAGCATTTT.

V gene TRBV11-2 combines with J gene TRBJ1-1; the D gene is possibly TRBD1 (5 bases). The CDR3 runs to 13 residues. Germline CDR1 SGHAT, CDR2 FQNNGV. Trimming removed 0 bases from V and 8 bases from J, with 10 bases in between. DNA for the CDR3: TGTGCCAGCAGCTTAGATGGAAGGACAGAAGCTTTCTTT. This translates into CASSLDGRTEAFF.

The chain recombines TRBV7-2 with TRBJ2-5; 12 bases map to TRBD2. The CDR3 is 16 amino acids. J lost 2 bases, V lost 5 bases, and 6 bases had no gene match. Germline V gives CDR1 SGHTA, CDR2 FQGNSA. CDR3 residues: CASSHQTSGGQETQYF. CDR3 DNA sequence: TGTGCCAGCAGCCACCAGACTAGCGGGGGACAAGAGACCCAGTACTTC.

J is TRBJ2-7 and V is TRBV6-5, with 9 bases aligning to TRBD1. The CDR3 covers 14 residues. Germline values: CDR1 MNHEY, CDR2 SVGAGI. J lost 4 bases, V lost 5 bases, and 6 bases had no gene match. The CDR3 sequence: CASSSTGGTYEQYF. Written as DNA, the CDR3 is TGTGCCAGCAGTAGTACAGGGGGCACGTACGAGCAGTACTTC.